The clone carrying this T cell receptor (beta chain) was seen a handful of times. What it recognizes is unknown. The sample is drawn from a study of esophageal squamous cell carcinoma under preoperative chemotherapy. The time point was: before preoperative PTX-NDP chemotherapy. Study observations and caveats: Clonal contraction, more than amplification, hit abundant clones after paclitaxel-nedaplatin.

The CDR3 has 16 amino acids. V lost 5 bases to trimming and J lost 6 bases; unmatched junction nucleotides: 16. Germline loops: CDR1 SGHTA, CDR2 FQGNSA. TCRdb reprocessed the PCR reads with MiXCR, giving one entry per CDR3 protein. The sample lists about 15,000 distinct CDR3 sequences, 60% occurring once. The sample was collected from a patient given preoperative chemotherapy. The clonotype was recovered from a human donor with esophageal squamous cell carcinoma. The donor label of this sample is uncertain. The chain links TRBV7-2 to TRBJ2-7; TRBD2 matches 7 bases. CDR3: CASSPSGRLARFEQYF. CDR3 DNA sequence: TGTGCCAGCAGCCCCTCCGGGAGACTAGCTCGCTTCGAGCAGTACTTC.